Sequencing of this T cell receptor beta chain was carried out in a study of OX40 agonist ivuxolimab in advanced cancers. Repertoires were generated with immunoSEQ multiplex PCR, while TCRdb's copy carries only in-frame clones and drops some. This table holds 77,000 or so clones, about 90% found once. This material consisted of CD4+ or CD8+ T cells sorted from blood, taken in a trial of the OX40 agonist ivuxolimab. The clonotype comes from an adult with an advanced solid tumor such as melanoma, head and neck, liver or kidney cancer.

CDR3 nucleotides: TGTGCCAGCAGCTCCGACAGGGTAGTGGGCTACACCTTC. Its translation is CASSSDRVVGYTF. The V gene is TRBV6-5, the J gene TRBJ1-2, with 7 bases fitting TRBD1. The CDR3 has 13 residues. Germline CDR1 and CDR2: MNHEY and SVGAGI. With 6 bases clipped from V and 8 bases from J, the junction kept 9 bases outside the gene matches.